Included here is one T cell receptor (beta chain) sequence, with context. The data are from a study of PD-L1 blockade in urothelial cancer. As for the study in general: Blood was analyzed 3 weeks (second dose) and 6 weeks after treatment start.

Produced via immunoSEQ multiplex PCR; TCRdb's table is partial and in-frame only. The sample carries more than 30,000 clones, about nine tenths recorded once. The CDR3 is 15 amino acids. Trimming removed 1 base at V and 2 bases at J, with 11 bases between. Germline V lookup: CDR1 LGHNA, CDR2 YSLEER. This chain connects TRBV4-3 to TRBJ1-1; unclear D gene. The clonotype was recovered from a man aged 45-65 years with urothelial cancer. The source material was PBMCs, sampled around atezolizumab (anti-PD-L1) treatment. Written as DNA, the CDR3 is TGCGCCAGCAGCCAAGTCCCAGGTGGTAACACTGAAGCTTTCTTT. It yields the protein CASSQVPGGNTEAFF.